The next 18 T cell receptor beta chains were all read from a single sample in a study of T cell changes during pregnancy in multiple sclerosis. TCRdb's table, derived via immunoSEQ multiplex PCR, lists solely in-frame clones and lacks some. The profile shows approximately 41,000 clones, 94% of them singletons. Material: CD8+ T cells from peripheral blood mononuclear cells, obtained in the third trimester of pregnancy. The receptors here all came from a female donor with multiple sclerosis, enrolled in a pregnancy study.

The rearrangement links TRBV6-4 to TRBJ2-1; TRBD2 matches 8 bases. The CDR3 consists of 14 residues. Germline V gene sequence: CDR1 MRHNA, CDR2 SNTAGT. The trim removed 4 bases at V and 1 base at J, leaving 0 bases unmatched. In DNA, the CDR3 is TGTGCCAGCAGTGCGGGAGGGTCCTACAATGAGCAGTTCTTC. Protein product: CASSAGGSYNEQFF.

Concerning this clone itself: Its ends do not fully match the called genes, so a read error is possible. The V gene is TRBV7-2, the J gene TRBJ1-1, with 9 bases that match TRBD1. The CDR3 sequence is 15 residues long. The germline CDR1 and CDR2 sequences are SGHTA and FQGNSA. CDR3 in DNA: TGTGCAAGCACAGGGGGCCCGATGGGGAACACTGAAGCTTTCTTT. It translates to CASTGGPMGNTEAFF.

The chain combines TRBV6-1 with TRBJ1-1; a possible D gene is TRBD1 (6 bases). The germline gives CDR1 MNHNS, CDR2 SASEGT. The CDR3 is made up of 13 amino acids. Trimming left V 4 bases short and J 3 bases short, with 9 bases between. CDR3 sequence reads: CASSVPGDTEAFF. Here the CDR3 DNA reads TGTGCCAGCAGTGTTCCAGGGGACACTGAAGCTTTCTTT.

This sequence joins TRBV4-3 and TRBJ2-1, with 9 bases identical to TRBD2. The V gene end was trimmed by 3 bases and the J gene end by 5 bases; junction bases not matched to a gene: 8. The CDR3 has 16 residues. The V gene's germline CDR1 is LGHNA and CDR2 YSLEER. CDR3 DNA: TGCGCCAGCAGCCATGCCCCCGGGACTAGCAACAATGAGCAGTTCTTC. Protein sequence: CASSHAPGTSNNEQFF.

This clone was counted a single time. The chain carries TRBV7-9 and TRBJ1-1; D might be TRBD1 (6 bases). Germline-derived CDR1 and CDR2 are SEHNR and FQNEAQ (reference sequence). The length of the CDR3 is 15 residues. V lost 5 bases to trimming and J lost 8 bases, with 21 bases between them. The CDR3 here is CASSLLGQQGFEAFF. The CDR3, as DNA: TGTGCCAGCAGCCTCCTAGGACAGCAAGGGTTCGAAGCTTTCTTT.

The rearrangement links TRBV5-4 to TRBJ2-1, with D possibly being TRBD2 (5 bases). This CDR3 spans 12 amino acids. The germline V gene has CDR1 SGHNT and CDR2 YYREEE (reference sequence). V dropped 4 bases and J dropped 14 bases, with 16 bases sitting between them. The CDR3 is CASSRAGGREFF. The DNA for the CDR3 is TGTGCCAGCAGCAGGGCCGGCGGGCGAGAGTTCTTC.

The J gene is TRBJ2-7, the V gene TRBV11-2; TRBD1 is a possible D gene (6 bases). The germline V and J ends were trimmed by 6 bases and 5 bases, with 11 bases remaining between them. The CDR3 is made up of 12 amino acids. Germline loops: CDR1 SGHAT, CDR2 FQNNGV. This CDR3 is CASSFTGNEQYF. DNA for the CDR3: TGTGCCAGCAGTTTTACAGGGAACGAGCAGTACTTC.

The chain uses TRBV9 and TRBJ1-2; 11 nucleotides line up with TRBD1. Germline CDR1 reads SGDLS; CDR2 reads YYNGEE. The V gene end was trimmed by 3 bases and the J gene end by 6 bases; junction bases not matched to a gene: 13. The CDR3 is 17 residues long. CDR3 loop: CASSASPGTGGHDGYTF. DNA of the CDR3: TGTGCCAGCAGCGCTTCCCCCGGGACAGGGGGTCATGATGGCTACACCTTC.

CDR3 nucleotide sequence: TGTGCCAGCAGTCCTCTAGCGGGAGCTCGAAATGAGCAGTTCTTC. It specifies CASSPLAGARNEQFF. The rearrangement joins TRBV27 to TRBJ2-1; 10 nucleotides line up with TRBD2. The ends lost 5 bases at V and 7 bases at J; junction bases unmatched: 8. CDR1 is MNHEY, CDR2 SMNVEV, per germline (reference sequence). The CDR3 has 15 amino acids.

The chain uses TRBV28 and TRBJ1-2, with TRBD1 identical over 7 bases. Germline V CDR1 and CDR2: MDHEN, SYDVKM. V shed 6 bases and J 8 bases; nucleotides not matched to a gene: 12. The CDR3 extends over 14 amino acids. CDR3 in amino acids: CASSLRGTAEGYTF. CDR3 in DNA: TGTGCCAGCAGCCTCAGAGGGACAGCAGAGGGCTACACCTTC.

This chain links TRBV19 with TRBJ2-1; 8 nucleotides align to TRBD1. After removal of 7 bases from V and 0 bases from J, the junction contained 17 bases not matched to a gene. Germline CDR1 LNHDA, CDR2 SQIVND (reference sequence). This CDR3 has 19 residues. CDR3 nucleotide sequence: TGTGCCAGTATGAAGACAGGGGCGATCAACCCCAGCTCCTACAATGAGCAGTTCTTC. Amino acids: CASMKTGAINPSSYNEQFF.

CDR3 loop: CSVGTSGFTDTQYF. CDR3 DNA sequence: TGCAGCGTGGGGACTAGCGGGTTCACAGATACGCAGTATTTT. The rearrangement joins TRBV29-1 to TRBJ2-3, with 12 bases matching TRBD2. The CDR3 sequence is 14 residues long. Trimming took 6 bases from V and 2 from J; bases not matched to a gene: 3. CDR1 is SQVTM, CDR2 ANQGSEA, per germline.

V is TRBV6-4 and J is TRBJ2-7; 8 bases map to TRBD1. This CDR3 spans 14 amino acids. Germline V CDR1 and CDR2: MRHNA, SNTAGT. J was trimmed by 5 bases and V by 8 bases; bases with no gene match: 11. CDR3 nucleotides: TGTGCCAGCTCCGACGGACAGGGCGAGCACGAGCAGTACTTC. This codes for CASSDGQGEHEQYF.

The CDR3 region has the DNA TGCGCCAGCAGCCAAGGACTAGCGGGAGCAGAGACCCAGTACTTC. It specifies CASSQGLAGAETQYF. This sequence joins TRBV4-3 and TRBJ2-5; 12 bases align to TRBD2. The V segment lost 1 base and the J segment 4 bases; nucleotides outside the gene matches: 1. CDR3 length: 15 amino acids. Looked up from germline, CDR1 is LGHNA and CDR2 is YSLEER.

CDR3 DNA sequence: TGTGCCAGCCAACTAGCAGGTTCCTATGGCTACACCTTC. It is translated as CASQLAGSYGYTF. The rearrangement uses TRBV28 and TRBJ1-2; unclear D gene. Trimming left V 8 bases short and J 4 bases short, with 14 bases between. The germline V gene has CDR1 MDHEN and CDR2 SYDVKM. This CDR3 is built from 13 residues.

V usage is TRBV5-1 and J usage is TRBJ1-4; unclear D gene. V gave up 4 bases and J gave up 5 bases, with 24 bases separating them. From germline, CDR1 is SGHRS and CDR2 YFSETQ. The CDR3 length is 18 residues. For the CDR3, the DNA is TGCGCCAGCAGCGGCGCCCCGGCAACACAGATTTCCAATGAAAAACTGTTTTTT. This translates into CASSGAPATQISNEKLFF.

The chain carries TRBV7-9 and TRBJ2-1, with D hard to call. CDR1 is SEHNR and CDR2 is FQNEAQ in the germline V gene (reference sequence). CDR3 length: 14 residues. V lost 2 bases and J lost 6, with 11 bases in between. Here the CDR3 DNA reads TGTGCCAGCAGCTTAACCGCAGGTCCCAATGAGCAGTTCTTC. This sequence encodes CASSLTAGPNEQFF.

This clone is medium-sized. This chain links TRBV7-9 with TRBJ1-2, with unresolved D. CDR1 is SEHNR and CDR2 is FQNEAQ in the germline V gene (reference sequence). V lost 4 bases, J lost 14 bases, and 17 bases lay in between. The CDR3 runs 12 residues. The CDR3 loop reads CASSSTPYRGTF. In DNA, the CDR3 is TGTGCCAGCAGCTCCACCCCCTACAGAGGGACCTTC.